The 5 T cell receptor beta chains below were found in one sample sequenced in a study of post-analysis software for immune sequencing data. The authors incorporated unique molecular identifiers into the TCR beta cDNA libraries. TCRdb redid the calling of the PCR reads with MiXCR, one entry per CDR3 protein. Seen here are approximately 250,000 distinct CDR3 sequences, just over 35% observed once, and the top ten hold under 5.5%. The antigens for these receptors are not known. Points from the study as a whole: There were four or five TRBV segments more frequent in patients than controls, and TRBV5-6, TRBV5-1 and TRBV20-1 were among them.

The sample consisted of blood. The receptors stem from a girl aged 5-17 years with multiple sclerosis.

This clonotype was seen just once. A much larger clone is a single base away; this may be a read error. The gene calls are TRBV7-3 and TRBJ2-3; D uncertain. The V and J ends lost 5 bases and 2 bases respectively, with 14 bases between them. CDR3 size: 15 residues. Germline loops: CDR1 SGHTA, CDR2 FQGTGA. The DNA for the CDR3 is TGTGCCAGCAGCGTCGAGACACTTTCCACAGATACGCAGTATTTT. Its protein product is CASSVETLSTDTQYF. The whole variable domain, remainder taken from reference TRBV7-3 and TRBJ2-3, is GAGVSQTPSNKVTEKGKYVELRCDPISGHTALYWYRQSLGQGPEFLIYFQGTGAADDSGLPNDRFFAVRPEGSVSTLKIQRTERGDSAVYLCASSVETLSTDTQYFGPGTRLTVL.

In its sample, this clonotype was seen many times. The chain joins TRBV5-1 to TRBJ2-3; 8 bases map to TRBD2. The CDR3 is 16 amino acids. In germline, CDR1 is SGHRS, CDR2 YFSETQ. After removal of 0 bases from V and 4 bases from J, the junction contained 7 bases not matched to a gene. Here the CDR3 reads CASSLGTSSTPDTQYF. CDR3 DNA: TGCGCCAGCAGCTTGGGGACTAGCAGCACACCAGATACGCAGTATTTT.

The rearrangement links TRBV6-6 to TRBJ2-7, with D possibly matching TRBD1 (6 bases). The CDR3 has 15 residues. Trimming stripped 6 bases from V and 2 bases from J, with 17 bases between. Germline assignment: CDR1 MNHNY and CDR2 SVGAGI (reference sequence). The CDR3 DNA reads TGTGCCAGCAGCCCGGGACACCGGCCAACCTACGAGCAGTACTTC. Its protein is CASSPGHRPTYEQYF.

V usage is TRBV9 and J usage is TRBJ2-7, with TRBD2 identical over 8 bases. The CDR3 has 15 amino acids. Germline V gene sequence: CDR1 SGDLS, CDR2 YYNGEE. The ends lost 4 bases at V and 3 bases at J; junction bases unmatched: 9. In nucleotides, the CDR3 is TGTGCCAGCAGCCCGAGCGGGAGCTCCCTCTACGAGCAGTACTTC. Translated: CASSPSGSSLYEQYF.

In its sample, this clonotype was seen many times. CDR3 coding DNA: TGTGCCAGCAGTCCGGGGGTTAGCACAGATACGCAGTATTTT. Translating gives CASSPGVSTDTQYF. The rearrangement joins TRBV6-5 to TRBJ2-3; the D gene is possibly TRBD2 (6 bases). This CDR3 region has 14 residues. Trimming stripped 5 bases from V and 0 bases from J, with 9 bases between. The germline V gene has CDR1 MNHEY and CDR2 SVGAGI.